The clone carrying this T cell receptor beta chain was observed at least ten times. V lost 5 bases and J lost 3; bases outside the gene matches: 2. Germline V gene sequence: CDR1 SGHTA, CDR2 FQGNSA. The CDR3 covers 13 residues. This sample is drawn from a study of early T cells in non-severe SARS-CoV-2 infection. Individual cDNA molecules were tagged with unique molecular identifiers. One entry per CDR3 protein, called by TCRdb with MiXCR from the 5' RACE reads. Altogether roughly 69,000 distinct CDR3 sequences are present, about 9% being singletons, with the ten largest covering 5.9%. The chain links TRBV7-2 to TRBJ2-5, with TRBD1 matching over 8 bases. The specimen sequenced was whole blood. This receptor was identified in an adult who was a healthcare worker with PCR-confirmed SARS-CoV-2 infection or an uninfected control (not recorded which). The CDR3 nucleotides read TGTGCCAGCAGCCTGGACAGGGAAGAGACCCAGTACTTC. Translation: CASSLDREETQYF.